This entry concerns a single T cell receptor beta chain. Its antigen is still unknown. A deep-level run was used for the assay. Repertoires were generated with immunoSEQ multiplex PCR, while TCRdb's copy carries only in-frame clones and drops some. This table has roughly 2.2 million clones, around 90% appearing once. The CDR3 totals 13 residues. Per the germline V gene, CDR1 is SGHRS and CDR2 is YFSETQ. This specimen belongs to a study of shared clonotypes between healthy human individuals. Study-wide findings and caveats: Donor clonotype sharing was expected to depend on sequencing depth. Richness estimates generally favored naive over memory subsets.

The CD4+ fraction was divided into a CD45RA+ naive subset and a CD45RA-negative memory subset. The sample was naive CD4+ T cells from PBMCs. Subset here: CD45RA+ positively selected. This rearrangement joins TRBV5-1 to TRBJ2-5, with D tentatively TRBD1 (5 bases). With the DNA end fitting TRBJ2-7 better, the J assignment may be wrong. This sequence was found in a man between 18 and 35 years old in good health. Some clones in this sample may be carry-over from other donors' samples. The CDR3 loop reads CASSSDSAYEQYF. In DNA form, the CDR3 reads TGCGCCAGCAGCTCCGACAGCGCCTACGAGCAGTACTTC.